This TCR beta chain came from a study of cytomegalovirus exposure and HLA in healthy donors. Study-wide points: Altogether, 170 or so TCR beta chains were recorded as cytomegalovirus-associated.

With respect to this clone: What it recognizes is unknown.

Healthy bone marrow donors made up the donors. After removal of 4 bases from V and 4 bases from J, the junction contained 2 bases not matched to a gene. Germline values: CDR1 MNHEY, CDR2 SVGAGI. There are 13 residues in the CDR3. The PCR made use of 60 Vbeta and 13 Jbeta primers. Original methodology: A later analysis counted tens of millions of unique TCR beta chains, 10 million to 12 million shared. Clones were read by immunoSEQ multiplex PCR, and TCRdb kept only the in-frame ones, dropping some. The V and J calls and clone size come from that table; D and trimming were worked out from the DNA. In the table there are roughly 150,000 clones, about 77% of which are singletons.

The source is a man younger than 30 in good health and CMV-seropositive. The V call is TRBV6-5, the J call TRBJ2-5; 8 nucleotides align to TRBD1. The material sequenced was PBMCs. The CDR3 sequence is CASSFDRGETQYF. The DNA for the CDR3 is TGTGCCAGCAGTTTCGACAGGGGAGAGACCCAGTACTTC.